This T cell receptor beta chain emerged from a study of cytomegalovirus exposure and HLA in healthy donors. About this clone itself: The antigen is unknown.

Study observations and caveats: For TCR beta chains, V- and J-gene trimming was later linked to a missense DCLRE1C variant. Sequences of the TCR beta chain were said to predict the HLA-A and HLA-B alleles of most subjects accurately. Most TCR sequences showed up rarely, but some public TCRs showed up in many donors.

V was pared by 5 bases and J by 6 bases, with 20 bases between. The CDR3 contains 15 residues. Looked up from germline, CDR1 is SEHNR and CDR2 is FQNEAQ (reference sequence). Donors likely had unrecorded immune exposures despite being nominally healthy when sampled. Use of 60 Vbeta and 13 Jbeta primers characterized the PCR. Generated by immunoSEQ multiplex PCR, the TCRdb table keeps only in-frame clones and is missing some. The table includes about 120,000 clones, around four fifths detected once. The rearrangement links TRBV7-9 to TRBJ2-7; possible D gene TRBD1, 6 bases. The sequenced material came from PBMCs. This clonotype was sampled from a human donor in good health. CDR3 sequence (DNA): TGTGCCAGCAGCCCCCAGACAGGTATGGAGAGCGAGCAGTACTTC. It encodes CASSPQTGMESEQYF.